This TCR beta chain was recovered during a study of Ad26.COV2.S vaccination and SARS-CoV-2 variants (dated by TCRdb to about 2021). Turning to the overall study: Donors in the vaccine arm were drawn from COV1001, a multicentre, randomized, double-blind, placebo-controlled phase I-IIa trial testing Ad26.COV2.S in healthy adults. Trial participants were randomized into five groups of five: low-dose or high-dose Ad26.COV2.S given once or twice, or placebo on both occasions. A total of around 32 samples were included in the TCR-sequenced set, comprising 19 Ad26.COV2.S vaccine recipients, 5 placebo recipients and 8 SARS-CoV-2 convalescent individuals. Investigators did not know the trial group allocation while performing experiments and assessing outcomes. Ad26.COV2.S was administered intramuscularly at a dose of 5x10^10 or 1x10^11 viral particles, either as one shot or as two shots given 56 days apart. TCRbeta repertoire sequencing served as the tool for gauging how specific and how broad the SARS-CoV-2-reactive T cell receptors were following Ad26.COV2.S vaccination. Broader findings and caveats from the paper: Comparable non-spike TCR breadth was observed between vaccine and placebo recipients, consistent with only spike being contained in the vaccine. After vaccination, spike-specific CD8+ and CD4+ T cell responses were reported to show substantial breadth. The authors noted that total T cell responses may have been underestimated by the TCR breadth and depth analyses. Higher spike-specific TCR breadth was observed in Ad26.COV2.S recipients than in placebo recipients (P = 0.0014). The study was not powered for comparison of responses between vaccine doses or regimens.

What this sample's treatment or condition label stands for: some 19 received Ad26.COV2.S at low or high dose, single or two shots; five or six received placebo; per-sample allocation not given. For vaccine and placebo recipients, the sequenced repertoires came from samples collected on day 63 after the first injection. In Cohort 1b, roughly 25 adults aged 18-55 years were enrolled at a single site in Boston, USA, between 29 July and 7 August 2020. Ad26.COV2.S consisted of a replication-incompetent adenovirus type 26 vector by which a prefusion-stabilized SARS-CoV-2 spike protein from the original Wuhan strain was expressed. CDR1 SGHNT and CDR2 YYREEE were looked up in the germline V gene (reference sequence). A distance of 7 bases separates the germline ends of V and J, which lose 2 bases and 1 base respectively. The CDR3 sequence holds 15 residues, the cysteine and phenylalanine included. CDR3 DNA is the only sequence kept; it has 45 bases, read in frame from the first base.

The immunoSEQ Assay was the method used to sequence TCRbeta CDR3 regions. After extraction, genomic DNA underwent amplification by bias-controlled multiplex PCR, followed by high-throughput sequencing. Turning to the authors' computational methods: Collapsing and filtering of sequences were performed to quantify the absolute abundance of each unique TCRbeta CDR3 region. T cell fraction was estimated by normalization of TCRbeta template counts to usable DNA, with usable DNA being measured through amplification of reference genes present in all nucleated cells. Repertoire TCRs were annotated as SARS-CoV-2-specific when V gene, CDR3 amino acid sequence and J gene were exactly matched to a known reactive TCR set. The reference SARS-CoV-2 TCR set came from MIRA and was filtered for enrichment in COVID-19-positive ImmuneCODE repertoires, removing public or cross-reactive TCRs. Drawing on the MIRA antigens, annotated TCRs were analysed further at the level of specific ORF or position within ORF. Breadth was defined as the number of annotated unique rearrangements divided by the total number of unique productive rearrangements, and depth was defined as the summed frequency of the annotated unique rearrangements. Group comparisons of TCR breadth used two-sided Wilcoxon rank-sum tests. TCRdb holds this immuneACCESS table with in-frame rearrangements only. Some clones are missing; in checked studies, unresolved V genes explain under half, and the rest has no known cause. That table supplies the V and J calls and clone size; D and trimming were determined from the DNA. This sample lists about 320,000 clones; 85% to 90% were detected once. The ten largest account for roughly 1.9% of the sample.

A remark on this clone: Its cognate antigen has yet to be identified. The record has no base qualities; no much larger clone is one base away.

The sequences come from peripheral blood, collected in a trial of Ad26.COV2.S vaccine versus placebo. The V gene is TRBV5-4 and the J gene is TRBJ2-6, with no confidently assigned D gene. The receptor was isolated from a person between 18 and 65 years old who received the Ad26.COV2.S COVID-19 vaccine or a placebo. The CDR3 protein sequence reads: CASSFGVSGANVLTF. In nucleotides, the sequence is TGTGCCAGCAGCTTTGGGGTGTCTGGGGCCAACGTCCTGACTTTC.